This T cell receptor beta chain was recovered during a study of a mutant IDH1 vaccine in newly diagnosed glioma. Study at large: With temozolomide cycles, or 4-6 weeks after radiotherapy alone, vaccination was started. Earlier treatment was radiotherapy, temozolomide, or both, with most getting both.

This CDR3 has 14 amino acids. Trimming pared 10 bases from V and 4 bases from J, leaving 17 bases between. The germline V gene encodes CDR1 LNHDA and CDR2 SQIVND (reference sequence). Study results and limitations: It was 80% to 95% of patients that developed vaccine-induced immune responses.

Regarding time point: week 11, during vaccination. Every vaccine dose comprised 300 ug of mutant IDH1 20-mer peptide plus topical imiquimod. Clones were sequenced by immunoSEQ multiplex PCR, and TCRdb holds only the in-frame ones, with some missing. The sample carries 60,000 or so clones, about nine tenths recorded once. Comment on this clone: Its antigen is undetermined.

The sequences come from PBMCs, collected from a glioma patient whose treatment included an IDH1 peptide vaccine. The origin of this receptor is a man aged 35-49 years with glioma. The rearrangement uses TRBV19 and TRBJ1-3; no clear D gene. The CDR3 coding sequence is TGTGCCACCAGCCGGGAAGTGAGGGGAAACACCATATATTTT. It codes for CATSREVRGNTIYF.